This is a list of T cell receptor beta chains from one sample in a study of cytomegalovirus exposure and HLA in healthy donors. The method was immunoSEQ multiplex PCR; TCRdb's version includes in-frame clones alone and lacks a portion of them. The profile shows 150,000 or so clones, approximately 84% of them singletons. Material for sequencing was PBMCs. All receptors come from a man between 18 and 35 years old in good health and CMV-seropositive. CDR3s include the opening cysteine and the closing phenylalanine or tryptophan. The order of the fields is D gene, J gene, clone size, V gene, CDR3 protein, CDR3 DNA. D genes are given only for firm matches. Not every row has a clone size; where given, it reads once, few, many or a size class.

TRBD1 TRBJ2-7 - TRBV5-1 CASSLEGTGEAEQYF TGCGCCAGCAGCTTGGAAGGGACAGGGGAAGCCGAGCAGTACTTC
- TRBJ1-1 - TRBV7-2 CASSLDTALGADAFF TGTGCCAGCAGCTTAGACACAGCGCTCGGAGCGGACGCTTTCTTT
- TRBJ2-5 - TRBV9 CASSTRLEGLQETQYF TGTGCCAGCAGCACCCGACTAGAGGGTTTACAAGAGACCCAGTACTTC
TRBD1 TRBJ1-2 - TRBV5-1 CASSLEDRGYGYTF TGCGCCAGCAGCTTGGAAGACAGGGGATATGGCTACACCTTC
- TRBJ1-1 - TRBV7-2 CASSLVGISPEAFF TGTGCCAGCAGCTTAGTCGGTATCTCCCCTGAAGCTTTCTTT
- TRBJ1-2 - TRBV30 CAWIPQGSYGYTF TGTGCCTGGATACCTCAGGGTTCCTATGGCTACACCTTC
- TRBJ2-2 - TRBV5-1 CASSLSGYTGELFF TGCGCCAGCAGCTTGTCAGGGTACACCGGGGAGCTGTTTTTT
TRBD1 TRBJ1-3 once TRBV4-3 CASSQTGTANGNTIYF TGCGCCAGCAGCCAGACTGGGACAGCGAATGGAAACACCATATATTTT
TRBD2 TRBJ2-3 few TRBV29-1 CSVIAGGQTDTQYF TGCAGCGTCATAGCGGGGGGGCAAACAGATACGCAGTATTTT
- TRBJ1-1 once TRBV7-2 CASSSGKTEAFF TGTGCCAGCAGCTCAGGGAAAACTGAAGCTTTCTTT
TRBD1 TRBJ2-5 - TRBV19 CASSKTGVTGTQYF TGTGCCAGTAGTAAGACAGGGGTAACGGGGACCCAGTACTTC
- TRBJ2-3 - TRBV5-1 CASSQTTLGRGTDTQYF TGCGCCAGCAGCCAGACGACCCTGGGGCGTGGCACAGATACGCAGTATTTT
TRBD1 TRBJ2-5 - TRBV7-9 CASEDRVNRETQYF TGTGCCAGCGAGGACAGGGTTAATCGAGAGACCCAGTACTTC
- TRBJ1-2 - TRBV20-1 CSATRVTGYTF TGCAGTGCTACCAGGGTGACCGGCTACACCTTC
TRBD1 TRBJ1-5 few TRBV5-6 CASSSTGVGSNQPQHF TGTGCCAGCAGCTCGACAGGGGTTGGAAGCAATCAGCCCCAGCATTTT